The rows below give T cell receptor beta chains drawn from one sample of a study of Tregs in tolerant kidney transplant recipients. Profiling relied on immunoSEQ multiplex PCR, and the TCRdb table lists in-frame clones only, not all of them. Among some 240,000 clones listed, roughly 80% were seen once. What was sequenced was CD4+ T cells from blood. Source of these receptors: a human donor in good health. CDR3s include the opening cysteine and the closing phenylalanine or tryptophan. D genes are given only for firm matches. Clone size is given for some rows only: seen once, a few or many times, or a class if the clone is expanded.

clone_size	j_call	v_call	d_call	cdr3_nt	cdr3_aa
few	TRBJ1-1	TRBV27	TRBD1	TGTGCCAGCACCCCGGACAGGGAGAACACTGAAGCTTTCTTT	CASTPDRENTEAFF
NA	TRBJ2-1	TRBV9	NA	TGTGCCAGCAGCTCCCAGAAGGGGGGGGGAAGCTACAATGAGCAGTTCTTC	CASSSQKGGGSYNEQFF
once	TRBJ1-1	TRBV30	NA	TGTGCCTCCAGATCATGGCAGGGGAACACTGAAGCTTTCTTT	CASRSWQGNTEAFF
NA	TRBJ1-1	TRBV5-6	TRBD1	TGTGCCAGCAGCCCTACAACGAGACAGGGAGACACTGAAGCTTTCTTT	CASSPTTRQGDTEAFF
NA	TRBJ2-7	TRBV10-3	TRBD2	TGTGCCATCAGTGAGTCCAGCGGGAGGGAGTACGAGCAGTACTTC	CAISESSGREYEQYF
NA	TRBJ1-1	TRBV25-1	NA	TGTGCCAGCAGTCTAGGTAACACTGAAGCTTTCTTT	CASSLGNTEAFF
NA	TRBJ2-1	TRBV18	NA	TGTGCCAGCTCACCACAGATCGGGCGCCACAATGAGCAGTTCTTC	CASSPQIGRHNEQFF
NA	TRBJ1-1	TRBV30	NA	TGTGCCTGGAGTGACAGGGTGAACACTGAAGCTTTCTTT	CAWSDRVNTEAFF
once	TRBJ2-7	TRBV5-1	NA	TGCGCCAGCAGCTTCGGGAAGGGGATCATCAGACAGAACTACGAGCAGTACTTC	CASSFGKGIIRQNYEQYF
NA	TRBJ2-1	TRBV27	TRBD2	TGTGCCAGCAGTCCGTCTCTAGCGGGAGGGTACAATGAGCAGTTCTTC	CASSPSLAGGYNEQFF
NA	TRBJ2-1	TRBV5-1	TRBD1	TGCGCCAGTCGAGTCCCGGGACAGGACAATGAGCAGTTCTTC	CASRVPGQDNEQFF
NA	TRBJ2-1	TRBV14	NA	TGTGCCAGCAGCCAAGATTCTAGGCAGTCCTACAATGAGCAGTTCTTC	CASSQDSRQSYNEQFF
NA	TRBJ2-4	TRBV11-3	NA	TGTGCCAGCAGAATAGGGGGAAGCACACTAGCCAAAAACATTCAGTACTTC	CASRIGGSTLAKNIQYF
NA	TRBJ2-5	TRBV7-9	NA	TGTGCCAGCAGCCCCGCATGGAGGGGGCAGGGAGAGACCCAGTACTTC	CASSPAWRGQGETQYF
NA	TRBJ2-1	TRBV18	NA	TGTGCCAGCTCACCTGGACGGGACAATGAGCAGTTCTTC	CASSPGRDNEQFF
few	TRBJ1-1	TRBV2	NA	TGTGCCAGCAACCCAGAAATGAACACTGAAGCTTTCTTT	CASNPEMNTEAFF
NA	TRBJ2-7	TRBV18	NA	TGTGCCAGCCAGGGGTCGGGGTACGAGCAGTACTTC	CASQGSGYEQYF
NA	TRBJ1-4	TRBV5-1	NA	TGCGCCAGCAGCTTGGCGAACAGGGAGGCAACTAATGAAAAACTGTTTTTT	CASSLANREATNEKLFF
NA	TRBJ2-3	TRBV6-5	NA	TGTGCCAGCAGTGAAACAGTAGTAGATACGCAGTATTTT	CASSETVVDTQYF
NA	TRBJ2-7	TRBV12-5	TRBD1	TGTGCTAGTGCCTTCGACAGGGGAGGTTACGAGCAGTACTTC	CASAFDRGGYEQYF
NA	TRBJ1-2	TRBV18	TRBD1	TGTGCCAGCTCACCCTCCGGGACAGGGGACGGCTACACCTTC	CASSPSGTGDGYTF
NA	TRBJ2-5	TRBV11-2	NA	TGTGCCAGCAGCTTAGATCAGGAGACCCAGTACTTC	CASSLDQETQYF
NA	TRBJ1-4	TRBV6-6	NA	TGTGCCAGCAGGGGAGGGACCGGGGAGGTGAGACTGTTTTTT	CASRGGTGEVRLFF
once	TRBJ1-5	TRBV18	TRBD1	TGTGCCAGCGGACAGGGGGGAAATCAGCCCCAGCATTTT	CASGQGGNQPQHF
NA	TRBJ1-5	TRBV10-3	TRBD1	TGTGCCATCAGTGGGGGACAGGGGGCACCTGGTCAGCCCCAGCATTTT	CAISGGQGAPGQPQHF
NA	TRBJ2-3	TRBV6-4	TRBD1	TGTGCCAGCAGTGTCTCACAGGGGATGGCGCAGTATTTT	CASSVSQGMAQYF
NA	TRBJ1-4	TRBV2	NA	TGTGCCAGCACCCGGGCTTTTGAAAAACTGTTTTTT	CASTRAFEKLFF
once	TRBJ2-2	TRBV29-1	NA	TGCAGCGTTGAGAAGGGTTGGAACGGGGAGCTGTTTTTT	CSVEKGWNGELFF
NA	TRBJ1-1	TRBV7-9	NA	TGTGCCAGCAGCTTACAGGGAATCAACACTGAAGCTTTCTTT	CASSLQGINTEAFF
NA	TRBJ1-1	TRBV30	NA	TGTGCCTGGGTAAAGTCAAATTCGAACACTGAAGCTTTCTTT	CAWVKSNSNTEAFF
NA	TRBJ2-1	TRBV18	NA	TGTGCCAGCTCACCGCAAACAGGGACGGTCAATGAGCAGTTCTTC	CASSPQTGTVNEQFF
NA	TRBJ2-2	TRBV9	NA	TGTGCCAGCAGCCGTCTCTCGGGTGAAACCGGGGAGCTGTTTTTT	CASSRLSGETGELFF
NA	TRBJ1-1	TRBV15	NA	TGTGCCACCAGCAGACGACGAAACACTGAAGCTTTCTTT	CATSRRRNTEAFF
NA	TRBJ1-1	TRBV5-4	TRBD1	TGTGCCAGCAGCTTGTCCCCCTCAGGGGGAGGGATGAACACTGAAGCTTTCTTT	CASSLSPSGGGMNTEAFF
NA	TRBJ1-2	TRBV5-1	NA	TGCGCCAGCAGCTCGGCCGTTACCTATGGCTACACCTTC	CASSSAVTYGYTF
NA	TRBJ2-6	TRBV7-3	NA	TGTGCCAGCAGCTCAGGAGGGACTGGGGCCAACGTCCTGACTTTC	CASSSGGTGANVLTF
NA	TRBJ1-2	TRBV14	TRBD1	TGTGCCAGGACACTCCGGGACAGGTTCTATGGCTACACCTTC	CARTLRDRFYGYTF
NA	TRBJ2-1	TRBV6-5	NA	TGTGCCAGCAGTTTGTCGGGCTCCTACAATGAGCAGTTCTTC	CASSLSGSYNEQFF
NA	TRBJ2-1	TRBV6-4	TRBD2	TGTGCCAGCAGCTATGCCGGGACTAGCGGGGGGTTTGAGCAGTTCTTC	CASSYAGTSGGFEQFF
NA	TRBJ2-2	TRBV7-9	NA	TGTGCCAGCAGTCCTTCGGTGGGGAACACCGGGGAGCTGTTTTTT	CASSPSVGNTGELFF
once	TRBJ1-6	TRBV5-1	TRBD1	TGCGCCAGCAGCTTGGATCTGACAGGGACTAATTCACCCCTCCACTTT	CASSLDLTGTNSPLHF
NA	TRBJ1-2	TRBV6-6	TRBD1	TGTGCCAGCAGCGACCGGACAGGGGGGCCCTATGGCTACACCTTC	CASSDRTGGPYGYTF
NA	TRBJ1-4	TRBV7-2	NA	TGTGCCAGCAGCTTTACCAGTAATGAAAAACTGTTTTTT	CASSFTSNEKLFF
NA	TRBJ1-4	TRBV11-2	NA	TGTGCCAGCAGCTCGACCGTCGCAGCCGTTAATGAAAAACTGTTTTTT	CASSSTVAAVNEKLFF
once	TRBJ2-3	TRBV11-2	TRBD2	TGTGCCAGCAGCTTAACCAGCGGGAGTACCACAGATACGCAGTATTTT	CASSLTSGSTTDTQYF
NA	TRBJ1-6	TRBV6-6	NA	TGTGCCAGCAGTTATGAGGGCAGGGTTTCTTCACCCCTCCACTTT	CASSYEGRVSSPLHF
once	TRBJ2-1	TRBV29-1	NA	TGCAGCGGATTCGGGGTCAGGAATGAGCAGTTCTTC	CSGFGVRNEQFF
NA	TRBJ2-7	TRBV27	NA	TGTGCCAGCAGTTTCCAGTCGCGCGGCACCTACGAGCAGTACTTC	CASSFQSRGTYEQYF
once	TRBJ2-7	TRBV11-2	NA	TGTGCCAGCAGCTTAGGGACACACCGCGGGGAGCAGTACTTC	CASSLGTHRGEQYF
NA	TRBJ2-3	TRBV5-1	TRBD2	TGCGCCAGCAGCTTAAGGACTAGCGGGAGAGACGGCACAGATACGCAGTATTTT	CASSLRTSGRDGTDTQYF
NA	TRBJ2-1	TRBV11-3	NA	TGTGCCAGCAGCCGCGGAAGGGCCAATGAGCAGTTCTTC	CASSRGRANEQFF
few	TRBJ1-5	TRBV5-1	TRBD1	TGCGCCAGCAGCCCCGGGACAGGTAACAATCAGCCCCAGCATTTT	CASSPGTGNNQPQHF
NA	TRBJ2-1	TRBV29-1	NA	TGCAGCGTTGGCCATGAGCAGTTCTTC	CSVGHEQFF
NA	TRBJ1-1	TRBV5-1	NA	TGCGCCAGCAGCCCCAGGACCGGTGGGAACACTGAAGCTTTCTTT	CASSPRTGGNTEAFF
NA	TRBJ2-5	TRBV19	NA	TGTGCCAGTAGTAAAGAGCCCGGCGGGACCCAGTACTTC	CASSKEPGGTQYF
NA	TRBJ2-2	TRBV5-1	TRBD1	TGCGCCAGCAGCTTGGCCGGACAGGGAACCGGGGAGCTGTTTTTT	CASSLAGQGTGELFF
NA	TRBJ2-1	TRBV11-3	TRBD2	TGTGCCAGCAGCTTGGCCGGGACTAATTACAATGAGCAGTTCTTC	CASSLAGTNYNEQFF